This TCR beta chain was documented in a study of blood T cells in healthy people across ages. In germline, CDR1 is SGHTA, CDR2 FQGNSA. The CDR3 is made up of 16 amino acids. With V trimmed by 5 bases and J by 4 bases, 9 bases remained unmatched. A J-beta primer mix and a sample-barcoded 5' primer were used in a second PCR of about 7 to 12 cycles. TCRdb reanalysed the 5' RACE reads using MiXCR and keeps one entry per CDR3 protein. The sample contains 800,000 or so distinct CDR3 sequences, 46% of which appear only once. In this sample, this clonotype turned up a few times. The chain is built from TRBV7-2 and TRBJ2-1; TRBD2 matches at 9 bases. This clonotype was sampled from an older man in good health. The sample comprised blood. CDR3 bases: TGTGCCAGCAGCAATCGACGCGGGAGGGAGTACAATGAGCAGTTCTTC. This gives the protein CASSNRRGREYNEQFF.